Given below is one T cell receptor (beta chain) in context. This sample was included in a study of blood T cell repertoires in COVID-19. Study-level background: The United States, Italy and Spain provided the acute and convalescent COVID-19 samples. PBMCs, B-cell-depleted T cells, or T cells were the source of the cDNA or gDNA that made up the material.

As originally analysed: From reference gene primer amplification, estimates of nucleated cell counts were derived. Assay used: immunoSEQ multiplex PCR; TCRdb lists only in-frame clones, some missing. V and J calls and clone size are as listed in that table; D and trimming were resolved from the DNA. The profile covers 350,000 to 400,000 clones, with approximately 86% appearing a single time and roughly 7.2% taken by the ten largest. In Seattle, patients joined the study during active infection and were tracked longitudinally. Trimming at V came to 6 bases and at J to 8 bases, leaving 6 bases not matched to a gene. Per germline, CDR1 LGHDT and CDR2 YNNKEL (reference sequence). CDR3 length: 13 residues.

The chain carries TRBV3-1 (or the pseudogene TRBV3-2) and TRBJ1-2; 10 nucleotides agree with TRBD1. Material: peripheral blood. The clonotype comes from a woman in her fifties or sixties with COVID-19, enrolled during active disease. CDR3 region: CASSRQGAAGYTF. DNA of the CDR3: TGTGCCAGCAGTCGACAGGGGGCTGCCGGCTACACCTTC.